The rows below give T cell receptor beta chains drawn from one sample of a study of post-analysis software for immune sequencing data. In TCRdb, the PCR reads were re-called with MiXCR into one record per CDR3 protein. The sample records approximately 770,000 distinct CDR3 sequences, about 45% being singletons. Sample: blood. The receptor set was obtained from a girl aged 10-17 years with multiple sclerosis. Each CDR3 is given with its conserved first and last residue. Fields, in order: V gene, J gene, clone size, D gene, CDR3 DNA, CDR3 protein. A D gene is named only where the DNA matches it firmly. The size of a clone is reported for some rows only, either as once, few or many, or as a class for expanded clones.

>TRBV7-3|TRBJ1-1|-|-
TGTGCCAGCAGTTTTACGGAGAACACTGAAGCTTTCTTT
CASSFTENTEAFF
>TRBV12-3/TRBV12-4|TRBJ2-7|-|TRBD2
TGTGCCAGCAGTTTACGGGCGGGAGTGGCCTACAATGAGCAGTACTTC
CASSLRAGVAYNEQYF
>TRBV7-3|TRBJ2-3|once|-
TGTGCCAGCAGCCGAAACCCTAGCTACGGCACAGATACGCAGTATTTT
CASSRNPSYGTDTQYF
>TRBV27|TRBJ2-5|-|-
TGTGCCAGCAGTCCCCTTGGTGGGGGCTCGGGGGAGCAGTACTTC
CASSPLGGGSGEQYF
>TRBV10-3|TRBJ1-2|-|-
TGTGCCATCAGTGACCCGACAGGTGGTAACTATGGCTACACCTTC
CAISDPTGGNYGYTF
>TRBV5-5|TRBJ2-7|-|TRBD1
TGTGCCAGCAGCTTTTGGCCTAAGACAGGGGGCAGCGAGCAGTACTTC
CASSFWPKTGGSEQYF
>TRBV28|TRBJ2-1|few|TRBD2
TGTGCCAGCAGTTCCCTCGGGGCGGGAGGAGCCTACAATGAGCAGTTCTTC
CASSSLGAGGAYNEQFF
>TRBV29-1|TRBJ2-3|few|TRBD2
TGCAGCGTTGAACCGCGGGCGGGAGGGTCTGATACGCAGTATTTT
CSVEPRAGGSDTQYF
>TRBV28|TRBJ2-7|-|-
TGTGCCAGCAGTTTGGGACATTACTACGAGCAGTACTTC
CASSLGHYYEQYF
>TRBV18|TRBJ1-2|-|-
TGTGCCAGCTCACCACCGGAGGTATTCTATGGCTACACCTTC
CASSPPEVFYGYTF
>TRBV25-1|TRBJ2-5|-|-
TGTGCCAGCAGTGAATTAGATAAGGAAAGGGAGACCCAGTACTTC
CASSELDKERETQYF
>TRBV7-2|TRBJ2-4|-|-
TGTGCCAGCAGCTTACCCCTAGTAGGAAAAAACATTCAGTACTTC
CASSLPLVGKNIQYF
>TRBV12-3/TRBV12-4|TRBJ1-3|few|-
TGTGCCAGCAGTTTCCCTAGGGGCTCTGGAAACACCATATATTTT
CASSFPRGSGNTIYF
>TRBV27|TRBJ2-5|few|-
TGTGCCAGCAGTTCAGGGGGGATGCAGTACTTC
CASSSGGMQYF
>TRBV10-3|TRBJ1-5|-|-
TGTGCCATCAGTGATGGGGGTAGCAATCAGCCCCAGCATTTT
CAISDGGSNQPQHF
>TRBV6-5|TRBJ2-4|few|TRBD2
TGTGCCAGCAGTTCCGGGACTAGACCCAAAAACATTCAGTACTTC
CASSSGTRPKNIQYF
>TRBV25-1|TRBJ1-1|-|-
TGTGCCAGCAGTGCCGCCAACACTGAAGCTTTCTTT
CASSAANTEAFF
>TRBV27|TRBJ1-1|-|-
TGTGCCAGCAGTTTCTTGGGGCAGCAGGACACTGAAGCTTTCTTT
CASSFLGQQDTEAFF
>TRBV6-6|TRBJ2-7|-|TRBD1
TGTGCCAGCCGAACCTGGGACAGGGGGTACAACGAGCAGTACTTC
CASRTWDRGYNEQYF
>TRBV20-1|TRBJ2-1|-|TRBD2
TGCAGTGCTAGAGATATACCGGGACTAGCTGACAATGAGCAGTTCTTC
CSARDIPGLADNEQFF
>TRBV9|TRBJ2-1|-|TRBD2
TGTGCCAGCAGCGTACCCCAGACTAGCGGGAGTAATGAGCAGTTCTTC
CASSVPQTSGSNEQFF
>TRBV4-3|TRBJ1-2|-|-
TGCGCCAGCAGCCAAGAGGTCCAGGACTATGGCTACACCTTC
CASSQEVQDYGYTF
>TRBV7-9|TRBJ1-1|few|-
TGTGCCAGCAGCCCCACACGGGGAGACACTGAAGCTTTCTTT
CASSPTRGDTEAFF
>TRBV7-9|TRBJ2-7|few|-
TGTGCCAGCAGCTGGACCGATTACGAGCAGTACTTC
CASSWTDYEQYF
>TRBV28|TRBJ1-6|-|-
TGTGCCAGCAGTTTACTTGGCAGCCATTCACCCCTCCACTTT
CASSLLGSHSPLHF
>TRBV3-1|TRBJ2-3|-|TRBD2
TGTGCCAGCAGCCACAGAAAGGGACTAGCGCTCACAGATACGCAGTATTTT
CASSHRKGLALTDTQYF
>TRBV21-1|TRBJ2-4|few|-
TGTGCCAGCAGCACCCAGGGGGACTGGTCCAAAAACATTCAGTACTTC
CASSTQGDWSKNIQYF
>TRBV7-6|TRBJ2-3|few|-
TGTGCCAGCACCCCAAGAGGAGGCTATACGCAGTATTTT
CASTPRGGYTQYF
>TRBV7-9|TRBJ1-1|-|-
TGTGCCAGCAGCTTAGCCGAAGAAGCTTTCTTT
CASSLAEEAFF